The TCR beta chain under discussion was sequenced for a study of T-cell memory formation after mild COVID-19. Each CDR3 protein is one row after TCRdb ran MiXCR on the 5' RACE reads. The sample has about 290,000 distinct CDR3 sequences, 15% to 20% seen once. The germline V and J ends were trimmed by 6 bases and 9 bases, with 12 bases remaining between them. The germline gives CDR1 SGHAT, CDR2 FQNNGV. The length of the CDR3 is 11 residues. As concerns this clonotype: The antigen is undetermined.

Regarding the study as a whole: For contracting clones, CD4+ ones sat mainly in CM and EM, CD8+ in EMRA.

This sequence was found in a man between 18 and 35 years old who had mild COVID-19 (a few samples of this study predate the infection). Cell type and time point are not known. The sequencing input was PBMCs or a T cell subset sorted from them (not recorded which). The chain employs TRBV11-2 and TRBJ2-7, with a tentative D call TRBD1 (5 bases). CDR3 region: CASRTGARQYF. CDR3 bases: TGTGCCAGCAGAACAGGTGCAAGGCAGTACTTC.